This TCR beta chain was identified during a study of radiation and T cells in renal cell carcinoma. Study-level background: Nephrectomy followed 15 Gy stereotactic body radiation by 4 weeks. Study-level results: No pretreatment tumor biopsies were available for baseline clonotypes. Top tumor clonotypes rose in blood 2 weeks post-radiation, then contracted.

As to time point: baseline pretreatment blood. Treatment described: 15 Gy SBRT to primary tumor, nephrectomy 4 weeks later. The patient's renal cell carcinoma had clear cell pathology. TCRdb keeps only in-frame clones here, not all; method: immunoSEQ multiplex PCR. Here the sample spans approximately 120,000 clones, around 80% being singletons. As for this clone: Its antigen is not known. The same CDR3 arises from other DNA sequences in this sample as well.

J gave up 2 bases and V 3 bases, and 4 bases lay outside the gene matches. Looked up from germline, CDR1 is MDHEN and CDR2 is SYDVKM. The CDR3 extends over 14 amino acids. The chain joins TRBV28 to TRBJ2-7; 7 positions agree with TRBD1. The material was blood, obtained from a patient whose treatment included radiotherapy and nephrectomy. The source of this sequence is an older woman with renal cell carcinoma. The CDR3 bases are TGTGCCAGCAGTTTTCTTGGGACAGCCTACGAGCAGTACTTC. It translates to CASSFLGTAYEQYF.